These T cell receptor beta chains were read from a single sample in a study of shared clonotypes between healthy human individuals. This table comes from immunoSEQ multiplex PCR, and its TCRdb copy is limited to in-frame clones, with some not included. The sample carries some 690,000 clones, less than 95% recorded once. What was sequenced was memory CD8+ T cells from PBMCs. These receptors were taken from a man younger than 30 in good health. Some clones in this sample may be carry-over from other donors' samples. Each CDR3 is given with its conserved first and last residue. D genes are given only for firm matches. Clone size is shown for a subset of rows, as once, few, many or a class of expanded clone.

j_call,v_call,clone_size,d_call,cdr3_aa,cdr3_nt
TRBJ2-3,TRBV27,NA,NA,CASSLFSGAASTDTQYF,TGTGCCAGCAGTCTGTTTAGTGGTGCGGCTAGCACAGATACGCAGTATTTT
TRBJ1-5,TRBV27,NA,NA,CASSLSVESNQPQHF,TGTGCCAGCAGTTTATCGGTAGAGAGCAATCAGCCCCAGCATTTT
TRBJ2-1,TRBV7-3,NA,NA,CASSLGERRRNEQFF,TGTGCCAGCAGCTTAGGAGAAAGAAGGAGGAATGAGCAGTTCTTC
TRBJ2-2,TRBV19,NA,TRBD1,CASSDRQGFHGELFF,TGTGCCAGTAGTGATCGACAGGGTTTTCACGGGGAGCTGTTTTTT
TRBJ1-1,TRBV5-4,few,NA,CASSLVPSMNTEAFF,TGTGCCAGCAGCTTGGTACCGAGCATGAACACTGAAGCTTTCTTT
TRBJ2-2,TRBV28,NA,TRBD2,CASSLFSGTNTGELFF,TGTGCCAGCAGTTTATTTAGCGGGACTAACACCGGGGAGCTGTTTTTT
TRBJ1-2,TRBV5-4,NA,NA,CASSPSGDGYTF,TGTGCCAGCAGCCCCTCGGGGGATGGCTACACCTTC
TRBJ2-7,TRBV7-9,NA,NA,CASSLELSVLPYEQYF,TGTGCCAGCAGCTTAGAGTTGTCCGTCCTACCCTACGAGCAGTACTTC
TRBJ1-1,TRBV15,NA,NA,CATSRGVGHMNTEAFF,TGTGCCACCAGCAGAGGAGTGGGGCACATGAACACTGAAGCTTTCTTT
TRBJ2-5,TRBV7-9,NA,NA,CASSSITGTQGGTQYF,TGTGCCAGCAGCTCAATTACCGGGACTCAAGGCGGGACCCAGTACTTC
TRBJ1-1,TRBV9,NA,TRBD1,CASSGASRGLNTEAFF,TGTGCCAGCAGCGGCGCCTCCAGGGGGCTGAACACTGAAGCTTTCTTT
TRBJ1-2,TRBV6-5,NA,NA,CASRDTSASNYGYTF,TGTGCCAGCAGGGACACGTCGGCCTCTAACTATGGCTACACCTTC
TRBJ1-1,TRBV27,NA,TRBD1,CASSARQGAHTEAFF,TGTGCCAGCAGTGCGAGACAGGGGGCGCATACTGAAGCTTTCTTT
TRBJ1-1,TRBV6-5,NA,NA,CASSPTAAQEAFF,TGTGCCAGCAGCCCCACCGCGGCGCAGGAAGCTTTCTTT
TRBJ1-1,TRBV19,NA,NA,CASSIGSIAEAFF,TGTGCCAGTAGTATAGGTTCCATCGCTGAAGCTTTCTTT
TRBJ2-3,TRBV7-3,NA,NA,CASSARVLRDGTDTQYF,TGTGCCAGCAGCGCCAGGGTATTGCGGGATGGCACAGATACGCAGTATTTT
TRBJ2-2,TRBV7-8,NA,NA,CASSKVGELFF,TGTGCCAGCAGTAAAGTCGGGGAGCTGTTTTTT
TRBJ1-1,TRBV29-1,NA,NA,CSVLLTNTEAFF,TGCAGCGTTTTGCTCACGAACACTGAAGCTTTCTTT
TRBJ2-2,TRBV5-1,NA,TRBD1,CASSLVGQGDTGELFF,TGCGCCAGCAGCTTGGTGGGACAGGGTGACACCGGGGAGCTGTTTTTT
TRBJ2-7,TRBV19,NA,TRBD1,CASSNPGQGAKYEQYF,TGTGCCAGTAGTAACCCGGGACAGGGGGCGAAGTACGAGCAGTACTTC
TRBJ2-1,TRBV4-1,NA,TRBD2,CASSPLPGLAGDEQFF,TGCGCCAGCAGCCCGTTACCGGGACTAGCGGGGGATGAGCAGTTCTTC
TRBJ1-1,TRBV6-1,NA,NA,CASRGNLNTEAFF,TGTGCCAGCCGGGGAAACTTGAACACTGAAGCTTTCTTT
TRBJ1-5,TRBV28,NA,TRBD1,CASQGQGAGQPQHF,TGTGCCAGCCAAGGACAGGGGGCAGGGCAGCCCCAGCATTTT
TRBJ2-7,TRBV29-1,NA,NA,CSVGTTLSYEQYF,TGCAGCGTGGGGACAACCCTCTCCTACGAGCAGTACTTC
TRBJ2-4,TRBV5-1,NA,NA,CASSEFAAKNIQYF,TGCGCCAGCAGCGAATTCGCGGCCAAAAACATTCAGTACTTC
TRBJ2-3,TRBV9,once,TRBD2,CASSVVVGRELALDTQYF,TGTGCCAGCAGCGTAGTAGTAGGGAGGGAACTAGCTCTCGATACGCAGTATTTT
TRBJ1-5,TRBV28,NA,NA,CASSLWRRQPQHF,TGTGCCAGCAGTTTATGGAGGAGGCAGCCCCAGCATTTT
TRBJ1-4,TRBV27,NA,TRBD1,CASSWLGQTSNEKLFF,TGTGCCAGCAGTTGGTTGGGACAGACGAGTAATGAAAAACTGTTTTTT
TRBJ1-5,TRBV5-8,NA,NA,CASSPRDDSNQPQHF,TGTGCCAGCAGCCCCCGGGACGATAGCAATCAGCCCCAGCATTTT
TRBJ1-1,TRBV29-1,few,NA,CSGRGWDTEAFF,TGCAGCGGGCGGGGATGGGACACTGAAGCTTTCTTT
TRBJ2-3,TRBV5-6,once,NA,CASSLGADTQYF,TGTGCCAGCAGCTTGGGGGCAGATACGCAGTATTTT
TRBJ1-2,TRBV7-9,NA,NA,CASSLDTTYGYTF,TGTGCCAGCAGCTTAGACACGACCTATGGCTACACCTTC
TRBJ1-2,TRBV4-3,NA,TRBD1,CASSQDWAGGRISYGYTF,TGCGCCAGCAGCCAAGATTGGGCAGGGGGTCGGATCAGCTATGGCTACACCTTC
TRBJ2-7,TRBV2,NA,NA,CASSEAVTYEQYF,TGTGCCAGCAGTGAAGCGGTGACCTACGAGCAGTACTTC
TRBJ1-1,TRBV5-1,NA,NA,CASSPRGPTGITATEAFF,TGCGCCAGCAGCCCCCGGGGCCCGACAGGAATCACGGCCACTGAAGCTTTCTTT